This record covers a single TCR beta chain. The target antigen is unknown. These data are taken from a study of T-cell reconstitution after alpha-beta-depleted transplantation in children. This CDR3 comprises 15 residues. CDR1 is LNHNV, CDR2 YYDKDF, per germline (reference sequence). V was cut by 0 bases and J by 0 bases, with 9 bases left in between. Unique molecular identifiers were used to barcode this TCRbeta library. TCRdb re-analysed the PCR reads in MiXCR, keeping a single row per CDR3 protein. The sample comprises around 960,000 distinct CDR3 sequences, roughly 31% of which are singletons, and about 28% rests with the top ten. Overall study results and limits: Fresh T-cell production supplied most of the T-cell counts and diversity seen one year after transplant.

The V gene is TRBV15, the J gene TRBJ2-7, with unresolved D. This receptor was obtained from a boy younger than two who had a stem cell transplant for SCID, so the T cells may come from the graft donor. The sample in question was PBMCs, mostly from graft donor cells, obtained 360 days after TCRalphabeta/CD19-depleted stem cell transplant. The CDR3 DNA sequence: TGTGCCACCAGCAGAGACGGTGCGGTCTCCTACGAGCAGTACTTC. This codes for CATSRDGAVSYEQYF.